Each of the 14 T cell receptor beta chains below was sequenced from the same sample in a study of vaccination and CD4 T cells after COVID-19. No antigen is known for these receptors. Time point given: late sampling 161 to 241 days after vaccination in a few convalescent patients. Treatment: roughly nine-day PBMC culture with coronavirus spike peptide pools or control peptides (ViraFEST assay). Sequence data for DNA of cultured CD4+ T cells were generated by the Oncomine TCR Beta short-read assay. TCRdb used MiXCR to reprocess the PCR reads, holding one entry per CDR3 protein. Of around 25,000 distinct CDR3 sequences in the sample, about 42% were seen once. Specimen: CD4+ T cells from blood, cultured in vitro, collected about 7 months after SARS-CoV-2 vaccination. These receptors were collected from a human donor who had recovered from COVID-19.

V is TRBV19 and J is TRBJ1-6; no definite D call. Germline V gene sequence: CDR1 LNHDA, CDR2 SQIVND (reference sequence). The CDR3 loop spans 15 amino acids. V lost 2 bases to trimming and J lost 8 bases, with 13 bases between them. CDR3 DNA: TGTGCCAGTAGTATAACCCCGACCACGGATTCACCCCTCCACTTT. Its translation is CASSITPTTDSPLHF. Full variable domain (remainder filled in from reference TRBV19 and TRBJ1-6): DGGITQSPKYLFRKEGQNVTLSCEQNLNHDAMYWYRQDPGQGLRLIYYSQIVNDFQKGDIAEGYSVSREKKESFPLTVTSAQKNPTAFYLCASSITPTTDSPLHFGNGTRLTVT.

The chain uses TRBV18 and TRBJ2-3; 7 nucleotides agree with TRBD2. Germline-derived CDR1 and CDR2 are KGHSH and LQKENI. The CDR3 has 15 residues. The J segment lost 4 bases and the V segment lost 3 bases, leaving 7 bases of the junction unmatched. CDR3 loop: CASSPGAGAPDTQYF. In DNA, the CDR3 is TGTGCCAGCTCACCTGGGGCGGGAGCCCCAGATACGCAGTATTTT.

The chain links TRBV7-2 to TRBJ2-1; 7 bases are shared with TRBD2. J lost 5 bases, V lost 2 bases, and 12 bases had no gene match. This CDR3 has 17 residues. CDR1 is SGHTA, CDR2 FQGNSA, per germline. CDR3 residues: CASSLLGGGVAHNEQFF. The DNA of the CDR3 is TGTGCCAGCAGCTTACTTGGGGGAGGGGTGGCTCACAATGAGCAGTTCTTC.

The chain combines TRBV2 with TRBJ1-1; 7 nucleotides align to TRBD1. CDR1 is SNHLY, CDR2 FYNNEI, per germline. The junction had 6 bases not matched to a gene; V was cut back by 7 bases and J by 4 bases. This CDR3 has 13 residues. The CDR3 region has the DNA TGTGCCAGCACGGAGGGGGCGGTCACTGAAGCTTTCTTT. This encodes CASTEGAVTEAFF.

This clonotype was found a few times. The chain employs TRBV24-1 and TRBJ1-2, with TRBD1 matching over 8 bases. Unmatched junction bases numbered 9, after V lost 5 bases and J lost 5 bases. The CDR3 loop spans 15 amino acids. CDR1 is KGHDR and CDR2 is SFDVKD in the germline V gene. The CDR3 DNA reads as TGTGCCACCAGTGCTCCCGGACAGGGACCATATGGCTACACCTTC. As protein: CATSAPGQGPYGYTF.

The chain joins TRBV27 to TRBJ2-5; D call uncertain. The CDR3 loop spans 16 amino acids. Per the germline V gene, CDR1 is MNHEY and CDR2 is SMNVEV (reference sequence). V was clipped by 0 bases and J by 6 bases, with 17 bases between them. The CDR3 bases are TGTGCCAGCAGTTTATCCCCGTCTGAAGGGCAAAAGACCCAGTACTTC. Its protein is CASSLSPSEGQKTQYF.

The chain employs TRBV29-1 and TRBJ1-1; D not certain. Trimming left V 6 bases short and J 2 bases short, with 13 bases between. CDR1 is SQVTM, CDR2 ANQGSEA, per germline. This CDR3 spans 13 amino acids. CDR3 nucleotides: TGCAGCGTGGGAAGAGGGAGAAACACTGAAGCTTTCTTT. Encoded protein: CSVGRGRNTEAFF. The full variable domain, in which reference TRBV29-1 and TRBJ1-1 provide the parts outside the CDR3, is SAVISQKPSRDICQRGTSLTIQCQVDSQVTMMFWYRQQPGQSLTLIATANQGSEATYESGFVIDKFPISRPNLTFSTLTVSNMSPEDSSIYLCSVGRGRNTEAFFGQGTRLTVV.

The V and J genes are TRBV4-1 and TRBJ2-1; 12 bases fit TRBD2. The CDR3 length is 14 residues. Per germline, CDR1 MGHRA and CDR2 YSYEKL. V was clipped by 4 bases and J by 9 bases; unmatched bases: 4. CDR3 bases: TGCGCCAGCAGCCGGGGACTAGCGGGCGGTGAGCAGTTCTTC. Its translation: CASSRGLAGGEQFF.

The rearrangement joins TRBV10-3 to TRBJ1-5; 7 bases agree with TRBD1. J lost 3 bases, V lost 10 bases, and 9 bases had no gene match. This CDR3 comprises 14 residues. Germline V gene data show CDR1 as ENHRY and CDR2 as SYGVKD. Here the CDR3 reads CATGQASSNQPQHF. CDR3 in DNA: TGTGCCACCGGACAGGCCTCATCCAATCAGCCCCAGCATTTT.

This clonotype was picked up a small number of times. J is TRBJ2-7 and V is TRBV21-1; no DNA check was done on the table's D call, TRBD2. TRBV21-1 is annotated as a pseudogene. This CDR3 is 15 amino acids long. The CDR3 loop is CASNASGAPFYEQYF. DNA for the CDR3: TGTGCCAGCAACGCTAGCGGGGCACCGTTCTACGAGCAGTACTTC.

This clonotype has just a few counts. CDR3 bases: TGTGCCGCAGGGAACCCATCCACCTACGAGCAGTACTTC. Translating gives CAAGNPSTYEQYF. The V call is TRBV15, the J call TRBJ2-7; D perhaps matches TRBD1 (5 bases). In germline, CDR1 is LNHNV, CDR2 YYDKDF (reference sequence). This CDR3 region has 13 residues. V was trimmed by 11 bases and J by 2 bases, leaving 16 bases between them.

The chain recombines TRBV7-8 with TRBJ2-1; 8 nucleotides line up with TRBD1. Germline V lookup: CDR1 SGHVS, CDR2 FQNEAQ. With V trimmed by 4 bases and J by 6 bases, 2 bases remained unmatched. This CDR3 has 13 residues. The CDR3 nucleotides are TGTGCCAGCAGCTCGGACAGGGCCAATGAGCAGTTCTTC. As protein: CASSSDRANEQFF.

This clonotype has more than one count but fewer than ten. This rearrangement joins TRBV20-1 to TRBJ2-3, with D perhaps TRBD1 or TRBD2 (5 bases each). The CDR3 totals 14 residues. Trimming cost V 6 bases and J 2 bases, with 15 bases left between them. Per germline, CDR1 DFQATT and CDR2 SNEGSKA (reference sequence). CDR3 nucleotides: TGCAGTGCGGTCGGACGGGGACCCACAGATACGCAGTATTTT. The encoded protein is CSAVGRGPTDTQYF.

V and J are TRBV2 and TRBJ2-7; 11 bases agree with TRBD2. CDR3 size: 19 residues. Germline V gives CDR1 SNHLY, CDR2 FYNNEI. The V gene end was trimmed by 6 bases and the J gene end by 12 bases; junction bases not matched to a gene: 28. The DNA of the CDR3 is TGTGCCAGCAGACCGGCCGGGCTAGCGGGAGGCCCGGGGGGAATCGAACGGTACTTC. Protein product: CASRPAGLAGGPGGIERYF. Complete variable domain (other parts from reference TRBV2 and TRBJ2-7): EPEVTQTPSHQVTQMGQEVILRCVPISNHLYFYWYRQILGQKVEFLVSFYNNEISEKSEIFDDQFSVERPDGSNFTLKIRSTKLEDSAMYFCASRPAGLAGGPGGIERYFGPGTRLTVT.